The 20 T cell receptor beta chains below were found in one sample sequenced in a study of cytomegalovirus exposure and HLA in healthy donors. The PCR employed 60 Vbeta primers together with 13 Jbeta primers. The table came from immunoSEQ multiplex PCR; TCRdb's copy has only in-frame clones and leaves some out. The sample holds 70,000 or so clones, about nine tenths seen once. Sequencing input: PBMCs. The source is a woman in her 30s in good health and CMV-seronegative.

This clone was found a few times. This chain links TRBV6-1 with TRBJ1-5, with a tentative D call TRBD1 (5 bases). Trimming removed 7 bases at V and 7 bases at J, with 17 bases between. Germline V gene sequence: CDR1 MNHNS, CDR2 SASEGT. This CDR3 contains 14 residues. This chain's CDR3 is CASTEWMGGQPQHF. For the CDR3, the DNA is TGTGCCAGCACCGAATGGATGGGGGGGCAGCCCCAGCATTTT.

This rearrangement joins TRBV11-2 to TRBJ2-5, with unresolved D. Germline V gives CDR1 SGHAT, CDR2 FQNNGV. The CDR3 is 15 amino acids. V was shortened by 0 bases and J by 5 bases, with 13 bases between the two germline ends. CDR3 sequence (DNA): TGTGCCAGCAGCTTAGATCGACTCAGCCGGGAGACCCAGTACTTC. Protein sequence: CASSLDRLSRETQYF.

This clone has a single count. The CDR3 coding sequence is TGTGCCAGCAGTTACGGTAATAGCTACGAGCAGTACTTC. It yields the protein CASSYGNSYEQYF. V gene TRBV6-6 combines with J gene TRBJ2-5; D is undetermined. The end of the DNA aligns better with TRBJ2-7, so the J call may be wrong. The CDR3 runs 13 residues. From germline, CDR1 is MNHNY and CDR2 SVGAGI (reference sequence).

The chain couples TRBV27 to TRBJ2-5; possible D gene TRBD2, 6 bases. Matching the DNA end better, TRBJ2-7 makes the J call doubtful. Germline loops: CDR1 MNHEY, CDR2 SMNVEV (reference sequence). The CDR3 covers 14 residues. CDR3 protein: CASRPTGLIYEQYF. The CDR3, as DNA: TGTGCCAGCAGGCCGACGGGACTCATCTACGAGCAGTACTTC.

This CDR3 is CATGGGFGEQYF. CDR3 bases: TGTGCCACCGGCGGCGGTTTTGGGGAGCAGTACTTC. The chain links TRBV15 to TRBJ2-7; D uncertain. Trimming stripped 8 bases from V and 7 bases from J, with 15 bases between. There are 12 residues in the CDR3. Looked up from germline, CDR1 is LNHNV and CDR2 is YYDKDF (reference sequence).

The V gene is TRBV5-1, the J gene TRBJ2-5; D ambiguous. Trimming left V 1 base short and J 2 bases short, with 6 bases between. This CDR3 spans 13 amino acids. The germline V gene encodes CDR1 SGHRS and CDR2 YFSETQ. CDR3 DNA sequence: TGCGCCAGCAGCTTGAGAGGTCAAGAGACCCAGTACTTC. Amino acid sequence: CASSLRGQETQYF.

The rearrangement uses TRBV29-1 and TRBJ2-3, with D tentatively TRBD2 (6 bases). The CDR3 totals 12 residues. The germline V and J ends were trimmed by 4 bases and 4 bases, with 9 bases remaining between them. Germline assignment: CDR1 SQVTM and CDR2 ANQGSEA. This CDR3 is CSVGGGSDTQYF. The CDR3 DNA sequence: TGCAGCGTTGGGGGAGGATCAGATACGCAGTATTTT.

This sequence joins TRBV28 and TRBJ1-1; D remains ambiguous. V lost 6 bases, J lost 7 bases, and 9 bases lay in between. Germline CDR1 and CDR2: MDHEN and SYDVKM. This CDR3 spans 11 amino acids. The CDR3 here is CASRSSNEAFF. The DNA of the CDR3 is TGTGCCAGCAGGAGCTCTAATGAAGCTTTCTTT. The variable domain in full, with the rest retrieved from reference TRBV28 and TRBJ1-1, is DVKVTQSSRYLVKRTGEKVFLECVQDMDHENMFWYRQDPGLGLRLIYFSYDVKMKEKGDIPEGYSVSREKKERFSLILESASTNQTSMYLCASRSSNEAFFGQGTRLTVV.

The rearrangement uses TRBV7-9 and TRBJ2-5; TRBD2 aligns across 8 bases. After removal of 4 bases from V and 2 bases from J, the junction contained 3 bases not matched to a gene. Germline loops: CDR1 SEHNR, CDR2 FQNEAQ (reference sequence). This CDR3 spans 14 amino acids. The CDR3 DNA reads TGTGCCAGCAGCTCCGCGGGGGGACAAGAGACCCAGTACTTC. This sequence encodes CASSSAGGQETQYF.

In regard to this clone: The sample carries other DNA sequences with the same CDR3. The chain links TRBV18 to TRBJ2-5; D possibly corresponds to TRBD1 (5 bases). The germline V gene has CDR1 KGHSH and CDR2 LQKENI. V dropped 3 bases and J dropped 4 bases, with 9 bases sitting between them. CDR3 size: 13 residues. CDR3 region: CASSPQGGETQYF. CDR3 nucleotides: TGTGCCAGCTCACCTCAGGGTGGAGAGACCCAGTACTTC.

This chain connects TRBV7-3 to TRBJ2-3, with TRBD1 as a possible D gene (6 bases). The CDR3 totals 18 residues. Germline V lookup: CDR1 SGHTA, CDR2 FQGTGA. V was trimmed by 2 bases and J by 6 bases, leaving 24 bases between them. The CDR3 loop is CASSLFGIGRGTQDTQYF. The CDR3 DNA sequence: TGTGCCAGCAGCTTATTCGGGATAGGCAGGGGCACTCAGGATACGCAGTATTTT.

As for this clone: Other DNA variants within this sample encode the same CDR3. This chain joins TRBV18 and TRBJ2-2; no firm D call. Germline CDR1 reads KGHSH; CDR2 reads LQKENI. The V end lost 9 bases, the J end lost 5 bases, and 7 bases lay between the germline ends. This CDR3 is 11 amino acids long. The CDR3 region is CASSRTGELFF. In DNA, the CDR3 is TGTGCCAGTTCTCGGACCGGGGAGCTGTTTTTT. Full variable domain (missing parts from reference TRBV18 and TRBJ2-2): NAGVMQNPRHLVRRRGQEARLRCSPMKGHSHVYWYRQLPEEGLKFMVYLQKENIIDESGMPKERFSAEFPKEGPSILRIQQVVRGDSAAYFCASSRTGELFFGEGSRLTVL.

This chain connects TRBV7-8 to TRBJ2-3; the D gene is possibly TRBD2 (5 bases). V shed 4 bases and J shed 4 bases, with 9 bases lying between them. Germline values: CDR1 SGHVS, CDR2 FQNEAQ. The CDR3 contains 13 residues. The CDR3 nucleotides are TGTGCCAGCAGCTCATCGGAGGCAGATACGCAGTATTTT. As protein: CASSSSEADTQYF.

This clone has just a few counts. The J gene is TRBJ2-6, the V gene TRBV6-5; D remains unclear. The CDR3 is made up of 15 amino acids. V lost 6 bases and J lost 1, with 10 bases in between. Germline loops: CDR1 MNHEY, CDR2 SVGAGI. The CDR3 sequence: CASRRALSGANVLTF. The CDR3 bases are TGTGCCAGCAGAAGAGCCTTGTCTGGGGCCAACGTCCTGACTTTC.

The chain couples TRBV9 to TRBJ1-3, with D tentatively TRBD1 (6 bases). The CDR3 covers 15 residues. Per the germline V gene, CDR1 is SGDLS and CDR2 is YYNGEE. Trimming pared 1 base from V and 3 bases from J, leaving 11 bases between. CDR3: CASSVWPGDGNTIYF. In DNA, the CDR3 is TGTGCCAGCAGCGTATGGCCAGGGGATGGAAACACCATATATTTT.

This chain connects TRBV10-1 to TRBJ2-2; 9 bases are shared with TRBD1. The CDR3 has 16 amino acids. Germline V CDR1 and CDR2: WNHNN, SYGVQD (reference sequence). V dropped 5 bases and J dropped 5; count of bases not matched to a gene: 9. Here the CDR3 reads CASSSVGTGRTGELFF. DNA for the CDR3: TGCGCCAGCAGTTCGGTCGGGACAGGGAGAACCGGGGAGCTGTTTTTT.

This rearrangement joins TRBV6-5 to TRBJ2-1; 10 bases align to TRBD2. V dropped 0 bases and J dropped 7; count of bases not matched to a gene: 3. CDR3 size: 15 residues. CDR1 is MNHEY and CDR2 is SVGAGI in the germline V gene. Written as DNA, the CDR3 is TGTGCCAGCAGTTACTCGGGACTAGCGACGAATGAGCAGTTCTTC. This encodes CASSYSGLATNEQFF.

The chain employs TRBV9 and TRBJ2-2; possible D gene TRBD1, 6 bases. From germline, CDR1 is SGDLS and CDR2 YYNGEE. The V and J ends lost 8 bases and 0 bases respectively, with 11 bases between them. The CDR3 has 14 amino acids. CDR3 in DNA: TGTGCCAGGCCGGGACATGCGAACACCGGGGAGCTGTTTTTT. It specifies CARPGHANTGELFF.

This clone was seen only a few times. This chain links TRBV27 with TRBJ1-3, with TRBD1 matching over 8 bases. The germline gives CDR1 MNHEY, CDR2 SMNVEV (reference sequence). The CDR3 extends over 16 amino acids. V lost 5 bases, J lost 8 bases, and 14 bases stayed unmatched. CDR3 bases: TGTGCCAGCAGTCGATACCCGACAGGGGTGGAGGACACCATATATTTT. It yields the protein CASSRYPTGVEDTIYF.

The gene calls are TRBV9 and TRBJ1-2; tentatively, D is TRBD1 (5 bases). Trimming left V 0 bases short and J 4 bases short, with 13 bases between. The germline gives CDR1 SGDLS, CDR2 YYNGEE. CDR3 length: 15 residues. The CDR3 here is CASSVGAGPSYGYTF. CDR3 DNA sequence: TGTGCCAGCAGCGTAGGGGCAGGGCCTTCCTATGGCTACACCTTC.